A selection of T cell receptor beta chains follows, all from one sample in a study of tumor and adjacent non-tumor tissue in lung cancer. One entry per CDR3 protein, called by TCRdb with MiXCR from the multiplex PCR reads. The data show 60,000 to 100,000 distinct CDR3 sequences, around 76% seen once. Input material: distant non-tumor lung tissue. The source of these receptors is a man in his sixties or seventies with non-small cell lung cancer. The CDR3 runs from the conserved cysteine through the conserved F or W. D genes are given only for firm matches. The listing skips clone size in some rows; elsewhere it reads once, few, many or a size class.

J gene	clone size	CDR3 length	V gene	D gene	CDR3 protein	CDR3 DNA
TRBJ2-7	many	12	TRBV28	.	CASSRDTYEQYF	TGTGCCAGCAGCCGGGACACGTACGAGCAGTACTTC
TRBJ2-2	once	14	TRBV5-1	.	CASSVGAEAGELLF	TGCGCCAGCAGCGTGGGGGCAGAGGCCGGGGAGCTGTTATTT
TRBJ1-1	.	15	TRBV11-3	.	CASSPAIAGDTEVFF	TGTGCTAGCAGCCCCGCCATCGCAGGGGACACTGAAGTTTTCTTT
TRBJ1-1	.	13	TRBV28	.	CASSPQGRTEAIF	TGTGCCAGTAGCCCACAGGGCAGGACTGAAGCTATCTTT
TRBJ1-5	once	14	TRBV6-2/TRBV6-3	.	CASSYHRENQPHHF	TGTGCCAGCAGTTATCACAGGGAAAATCAACCCCATCATTTT
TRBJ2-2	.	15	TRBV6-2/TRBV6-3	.	CANSPGTRDTGELLF	TGTGCCAACAGTCCCGGGACAAGGGACACCGGGGAGCTGTTGTTT
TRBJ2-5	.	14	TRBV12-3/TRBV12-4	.	CASSLPGPRKTQYF	TGTGCCAGCAGTCTACCGGGCCCTCGGAAGACCCAGTACTTC
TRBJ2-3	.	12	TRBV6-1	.	CASSELNFMQYF	TGTGCCAGCAGTGAACTCAATTTTATGCAGTATTTT
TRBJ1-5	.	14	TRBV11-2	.	CASSLNVANQAQHF	TGTGCCAGCAGCTTAAATGTGGCAAATCAGGCCCAGCATTTT
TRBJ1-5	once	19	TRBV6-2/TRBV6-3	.	CANSYSIGGTKASNQPQHF	TGTGCCAACAGTTACTCGATTGGGGGTACAAAAGCGAGCAATCAGCCCCAGCATTTT
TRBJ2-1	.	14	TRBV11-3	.	CASSSHPSYNEQFF	TGTGCCAGCAGCTCACATCCCTCATACAATGAGCAGTTCTTC
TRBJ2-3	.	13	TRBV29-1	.	CSVELVPRDTQYF	TGCAGCGTTGAACTAGTACCGAGGGATACGCAGTATTTT
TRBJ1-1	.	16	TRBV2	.	CASSENAGALGTEAFF	TGTGCCAGCAGTGAAAACGCCGGGGCGTTGGGGACTGAAGCTTTCTTT
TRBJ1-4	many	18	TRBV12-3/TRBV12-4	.	CASSSGPPGRMANEKLFF	TGTGCCAGCAGCTCCGGGCCACCGGGTCGGATGGCTAATGAAAAACTGTTTTTT
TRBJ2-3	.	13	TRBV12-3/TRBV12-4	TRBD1	CAGSPGGVDTRYF	TGCGCCGGCAGTCCAGGGGGCGTCGATACGCGGTATTTT
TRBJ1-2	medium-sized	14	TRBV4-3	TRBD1	CASSQDLGTGRYTF	TGCGCCAGCAGCCAAGACCTCGGGACAGGACGCTACACCTTC
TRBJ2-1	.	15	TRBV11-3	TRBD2	CVSSSGLAGVGEQFF	TGTGTCAGCAGTTCAGGACTAGCGGGAGTGGGTGAGCAGTTCTTC
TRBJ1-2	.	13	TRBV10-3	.	CAISGEQSHGYTF	TGTGCCATCAGTGGAGAACAAAGCCACGGCTACACCTTC
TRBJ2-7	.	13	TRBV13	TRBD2	CVSSPLELAEQYF	TGTGTAAGCAGCCCACTAGAACTAGCGGAGCAGTATTTC
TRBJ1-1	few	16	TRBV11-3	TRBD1	CASSFRDRTLKTEDFF	TGTGCCAGCAGCTTCCGGGACAGAACCCTGAAGACCGAAGATTTCTTT
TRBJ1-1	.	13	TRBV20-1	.	CSARRGSITEAFF	TGCAGTGCCCGTAGGGGTTCCATCACTGAAGCTTTCTTT
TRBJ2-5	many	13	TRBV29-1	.	CSVADRFKETPHF	TGCAGCGTGGCCGACAGGTTCAAAGAGACCCCGCACTTC
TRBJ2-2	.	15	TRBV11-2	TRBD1	CASSLVDTGVAELFF	TGTGCCAGCAGCTTAGTGGATACAGGGGTTGCCGAGCTGTTTTTT
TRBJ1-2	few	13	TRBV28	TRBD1	CASSLGTGYGYTF	TGTGCCAGCAGTTTAGGGACAGGTTATGGCTACACCTTC
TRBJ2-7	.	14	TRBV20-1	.	CSVFSEVNSYEQYF	TGCAGTGTATTCTCGGAGGTGAACTCCTACGAGCAGTACTTC
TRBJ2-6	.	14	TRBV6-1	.	CASGERAGANVLTF	TGTGCCAGCGGTGAGAGGGCTGGGGCCAACGTCCTGACTTTC
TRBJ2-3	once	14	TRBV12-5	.	CASAAGRNRDMQYF	TGTGCTAGTGCCGCGGGTCGGAACCGAGATATGCAGTATTTT
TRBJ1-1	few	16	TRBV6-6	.	CASTTGFGRYGTEAFF	TGTGCCAGTACAACAGGGTTCGGTAGATACGGCACTGAAGCTTTCTTT
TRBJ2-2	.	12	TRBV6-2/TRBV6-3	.	CTSSTKTGELFF	TGTACCAGCAGTACCAAGACTGGGGAGCTGTTTTTT
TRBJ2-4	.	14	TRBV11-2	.	CSSSPRVQVGIQYF	TGTTCCAGCAGCCCCCGGGTTCAAGTTGGCATTCAGTACTTC
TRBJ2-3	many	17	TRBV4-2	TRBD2	CASSQVGSGSWPDTQYF	TGTGCCAGCAGCCAAGTGGGTAGCGGGAGTTGGCCAGATACGCAGTATTTT
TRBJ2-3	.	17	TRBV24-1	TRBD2	CATSDLGLAGRPDTQYF	TGTGCCACCAGTGATTTGGGCTTAGCGGGGCGCCCAGATACGCAGTATTTT
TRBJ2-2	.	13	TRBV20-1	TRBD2	CSFSREPTGELFF	TGCAGTTTTTCGCGGGAGCCTACCGGTGAGCTGTTTTTT
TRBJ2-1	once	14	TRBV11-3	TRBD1	CASSLQGAYNEQLF	TGTGCCAGCAGCTTACAGGGGGCCTACAATGAGCAGCTCTTC
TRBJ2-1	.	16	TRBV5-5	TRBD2	CASSAPGTSGSDEQLF	TGTGCCAGCAGCGCGCCTGGGACTAGCGGGAGCGATGAGCAGCTCTTC
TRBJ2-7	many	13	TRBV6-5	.	CASSYDGYYEQYF	TGTGCCAGCAGTTACGACGGATACTACGAGCAGTACTTC
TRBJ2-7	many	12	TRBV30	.	CAWSVQTYEQYF	TGTGCCTGGAGTGTACAGACCTACGAGCAGTACTTC
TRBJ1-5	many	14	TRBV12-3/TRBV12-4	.	CASSFRATNQPQHF	TGTGCCAGCAGTTTCCGGGCTACCAATCAGCCCCAGCATTTT
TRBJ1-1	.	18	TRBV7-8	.	CASSSKNIRGTVDTEAFF	TGTGCCAGCAGTTCCAAAAACATCAGGGGTACGGTGGACACTGAAGCTTTCTTT
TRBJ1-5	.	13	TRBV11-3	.	CASSLYVAQPQHF	TGTGCCAGCAGCTTATATGTGGCTCAGCCCCAGCATTTT
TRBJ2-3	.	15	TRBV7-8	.	CASIEETHPLDTQYF	TGTGCCAGTATCGAGGAGACTCATCCCCTAGATACGCAGTATTTT
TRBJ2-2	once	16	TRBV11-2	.	CASSFVSTGVAGELLF	TGTGCCAGCAGCTTTGTGAGCACAGGCGTTGCCGGGGAGCTGCTTTTT
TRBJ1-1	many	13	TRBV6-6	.	CASRYTGNTEAFF	TGTGCCAGCAGGTACACAGGGAACACTGAAGCTTTCTTT
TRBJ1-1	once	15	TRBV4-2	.	CASRKGVEGGNDAFF	TGTGCCAGCAGAAAGGGGGTTGAGGGTGGTAATGACGCTTTCTTT
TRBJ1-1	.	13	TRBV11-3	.	CDSSPPANTEAVF	TGTGACAGTAGCCCCCCGGCGAACACTGAAGCTGTCTTT
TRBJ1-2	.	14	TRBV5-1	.	CGSSLVGYTVGYTF	TGCGGCAGCAGCTTGGTGGGATATACGGTTGGCTACACCTTC
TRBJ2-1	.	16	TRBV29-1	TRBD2	CSVEDQTSGIYNEQIF	TGCAGCGTCGAAGATCAAACTAGCGGCATCTACAATGAGCAGATCTTC
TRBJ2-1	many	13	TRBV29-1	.	CSVRDTTLNEQFF	TGCAGCGTCCGGGACACAACTCTAAATGAGCAGTTCTTC
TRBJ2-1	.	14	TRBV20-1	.	CSASAPVGYNEQFF	TGCAGTGCTAGCGCCCCGGTTGGGTACAATGAGCAGTTCTTC
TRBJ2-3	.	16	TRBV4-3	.	CASSQGANGRAYTQYF	TGCGCCAGCAGCCAAGGGGCTAACGGGAGAGCATATACGCAGTATTTT
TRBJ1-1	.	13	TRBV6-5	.	CASKGHLYNEAFF	TGTGCCAGCAAAGGACACTTGTACAATGAAGCTTTCTTT